What follows are 20 T cell receptor beta chains derived from one specimen sequenced in a study of blood T cell repertoires in COVID-19. Generated by immunoSEQ multiplex PCR, the TCRdb table keeps only in-frame clones and is missing some. This repertoire shows 190,000 or so clones, around 85% found once; its top ten account for 0.75% to 0.95%. Sequenced input: peripheral blood. These receptors originate from a woman aged 70 to 79 with acute or convalescent COVID-19.

This clone has more than one count but fewer than ten. V is TRBV27 and J is TRBJ2-1; TRBD1 matches at 8 bases. The length of the CDR3 is 14 residues. J gave up 5 bases and V 4 bases, and 4 bases lay outside the gene matches. In germline, CDR1 is MNHEY, CDR2 SMNVEV (reference sequence). This CDR3 reads CASSSGQGHNEQFF. CDR3 nucleotide sequence: TGTGCCAGCAGTTCCGGACAGGGTCACAATGAGCAGTTCTTC.

The V call is TRBV20-1, the J call TRBJ2-1, with D maybe TRBD1 (6 bases). The CDR3 totals 16 residues. Trimming removed 3 bases at V and 3 bases at J, with 18 bases between. From germline, CDR1 is DFQATT and CDR2 SNEGSKA (reference sequence). The chain's CDR3 is CSASFPGDRLYNEQFF. CDR3 in DNA: TGCAGTGCTAGTTTCCCAGGGGACCGACTCTACAATGAGCAGTTCTTC.

This clone was detected only once. V and J are TRBV7-2 and TRBJ2-5, with D possibly matching TRBD2 (7 bases). Germline CDR1 SGHTA, CDR2 FQGNSA. CDR3 length: 16 amino acids. V lost 5 bases, J lost 5 bases, and 21 bases lay in between. The CDR3 is CASSRRSRGAGETQYF. The CDR3 DNA reads as TGTGCCAGCAGCAGACGCTCCCGGGGGGCAGGGGAGACCCAGTACTTC.

V gene TRBV9 combines with J gene TRBJ2-7, with TRBD2 identical over 9 bases. The CDR3 spans 15 residues. CDR1 is SGDLS, CDR2 YYNGEE, per germline. Losses at the gene ends were 0 bases for V and 2 bases for J; bases not matched to a gene: 3. The CDR3 loop reads CASSVGLAGTYEQYF. The CDR3 region has the DNA TGTGCCAGCAGCGTAGGGCTAGCGGGAACCTACGAGCAGTACTTC.

This clone was seen once. The V call is TRBV28, the J call TRBJ1-5, with D perhaps matching TRBD1 (6 bases). CDR3 length: 13 residues. Germline lookup yields CDR1 MDHEN and CDR2 SYDVKM. V was pared by 7 bases and J by 7 bases, with 14 bases between. The CDR3 spells CASTNGGPQPQHF. CDR3 DNA: TGTGCCAGCACCAACGGGGGGCCCCAGCCCCAGCATTTT.

V usage is TRBV5-1 and J usage is TRBJ1-1; no firm D call. The CDR3 has 14 amino acids. Germline CDR1 SGHRS, CDR2 YFSETQ. The V gene lost 0 bases and the J gene lost 1 base, with 7 bases spanning the gap. CDR3 sequence: CASSLALGNTEAFF. The CDR3 coding sequence is TGCGCCAGCAGCTTGGCGCTAGGGAACACTGAAGCTTTCTTT.

The V and J genes are TRBV6-5 and TRBJ1-4; 7 bases align to TRBD1. The CDR3 is made up of 14 amino acids. Germline CDR1 reads MNHEY; CDR2 reads SVGAGI. J was trimmed by 7 bases and V by 2 bases; bases with no gene match: 4. DNA of the CDR3: TGTGCCAGCAGTTACCGTAACAGGGGTGAAAAACTGTTTTTT. Amino acid sequence: CASSYRNRGEKLFF.

CDR3 DNA: TGCGCCAGCAGCCAAGGGACAGCCGGTAACTATGGCTACACCTTC. It specifies CASSQGTAGNYGYTF. The rearrangement uses TRBV4-1 and TRBJ1-2, with a possible D match to TRBD1 (6 bases). V was cut by 1 base and J by 1 base, with 10 bases left in between. In germline, CDR1 is MGHRA, CDR2 YSYEKL. The CDR3 spans 15 residues.

The chain links TRBV7-3 to TRBJ1-1, with 8 positions matching TRBD1. The ends lost 5 bases at V and 0 bases at J; junction bases unmatched: 2. The CDR3 runs 14 residues. The germline V gene encodes CDR1 SGHTA and CDR2 FQGTGA. This CDR3 reads CASSVQGVNTEAFF. The CDR3 DNA follows: TGTGCCAGCAGCGTACAGGGGGTGAACACTGAAGCTTTCTTT.

This chain connects TRBV6-5 to TRBJ1-6; unclear D gene. There are 14 residues in the CDR3. With 0 bases removed from V and 8 bases from J, the gap between germline ends came to 8 bases. Per germline, CDR1 MNHEY and CDR2 SVGAGI. This CDR3 reads CASSYSSTHSPLHF. CDR3 in DNA: TGTGCCAGCAGTTACTCGAGTACCCATTCACCCCTCCACTTT.

The chain joins TRBV29-1 to TRBJ1-1; D remains unclear. The CDR3 sequence is 13 residues long. The V end lost 6 bases, the J end lost 1 base, and 12 bases lay between the germline ends. In germline, CDR1 is SQVTM, CDR2 ANQGSEA. In DNA form, the CDR3 reads TGCAGCGTAGGAACTACCCCGAACACTGAAGCTTTCTTT. It translates to CSVGTTPNTEAFF. The complete variable domain, with remaining parts taken from reference TRBV29-1 and TRBJ1-1, reads SAVISQKPSRDICQRGTSLTIQCQVDSQVTMMFWYRQQPGQSLTLIATANQGSEATYESGFVIDKFPISRPNLTFSTLTVSNMSPEDSSIYLCSVGTTPNTEAFFGQGTRLTVV.

The rearrangement uses TRBV5-4 and TRBJ2-1; 11 bases line up with TRBD1. J lost 7 bases, V lost 5 bases, and 8 bases had no gene match. The CDR3 totals 15 residues. Germline CDR1 reads SGHNT; CDR2 reads YYREEE (reference sequence). Written as DNA, the CDR3 is TGTGCCAGCAGTCAACCGGGACAGGGGGGGAATGAGCAGTTCTTC. It codes for CASSQPGQGGNEQFF.

The chain is built from TRBV18 and TRBJ1-1; D is undetermined. Germline CDR1 reads KGHSH; CDR2 reads LQKENI. This CDR3 comprises 16 residues. Trimming left V 3 bases short and J 0 bases short, with 14 bases between. CDR3 sequence reads: CASSPVPVSMNTEAFF. DNA of the CDR3: TGTGCCAGCTCACCTGTTCCAGTCTCCATGAACACTGAAGCTTTCTTT.

The rearrangement joins TRBV5-1 to TRBJ1-3, with D perhaps TRBD1 (5 bases). The germline CDR1 and CDR2 sequences are SGHRS and YFSETQ. Trimming removed 3 bases at V and 4 bases at J, with 14 bases between. The CDR3 length is 15 residues. The CDR3 is CASSSETGSGNTIYF. In nucleotides, the CDR3 is TGCGCCAGCAGCTCCGAAACAGGTTCAGGAAACACCATATATTTT.

The rearrangement uses TRBV10-2 and TRBJ1-5, with D possibly being TRBD1 (5 bases). Trimming removed 9 bases from V and 1 base from J, with 10 bases in between. CDR1 is WSHSY, CDR2 SAAADI, per germline. There are 13 residues in the CDR3. DNA for the CDR3: TGCGCCAGTACAGGCGACAGCAATCAGCCCCAGCATTTT. Protein product: CASTGDSNQPQHF.

The rearrangement joins TRBV7-3 to TRBJ2-7; 9 bases line up with TRBD1. CDR1 is SGHTA and CDR2 is FQGTGA in the germline V gene. The length of the CDR3 is 15 residues. V lost 2 bases and J lost 5; bases outside the gene matches: 7. The CDR3 spells CASSLAGQGLHEQYF. The CDR3 nucleotides read TGTGCCAGCAGCTTAGCGGGACAGGGTCTCCACGAGCAGTACTTC.

This clone was found once. CDR3 residues: CASSATSGRRTDTQYF. CDR3 in DNA: TGTGCCAGCAGCGCGACTAGCGGGAGACGCACAGATACGCAGTATTTT. The chain is built from TRBV7-8 and TRBJ2-3; 12 positions match TRBD2. Unmatched junction bases numbered 4, after V lost 5 bases and J lost 1 base. Germline V gene lookup returns CDR1 SGHVS and CDR2 FQNEAQ. This CDR3 has 16 residues.

J is TRBJ2-5 and V is TRBV6-6; 8 bases map to TRBD2. V lost 4 bases and J lost 4; bases outside the gene matches: 8. The CDR3 is made up of 15 amino acids. The germline CDR1 and CDR2 sequences are MNHNY and SVGAGI (reference sequence). CDR3 protein: CASSSTPRGGETQYF. The DNA for the CDR3 is TGTGCCAGCAGTTCCACCCCCCGGGGGGGAGAGACCCAGTACTTC.

The CDR3 region has the DNA TGTGCCAGTAGTCCAAGACAGGGCGAAAGTTCACCCCTCCACTTT. It codes for CASSPRQGESSPLHF. The chain combines TRBV19 with TRBJ1-6, with 7 positions matching TRBD1. This CDR3 has 15 residues. The ends lost 5 bases at V and 9 bases at J; junction bases unmatched: 10. Germline lookup yields CDR1 LNHDA and CDR2 SQIVND (reference sequence).

The chain combines TRBV5-1 with TRBJ2-5; D might be TRBD2 (5 bases). This CDR3 spans 14 amino acids. V was cut by 3 bases and J by 4 bases, with 13 bases left in between. Germline CDR1 is SGHRS and CDR2 is YFSETQ. Here the CDR3 DNA reads TGCGCCAGCAGCTCTTCCCTCAGCGGAGAGACCCAGTACTTC. Translation gives CASSSSLSGETQYF.